This T cell receptor (beta chain) was profiled in a study of human T cells and chemical hapten exposure (dated by TCRdb to the early 2020s). Turning to the overall study: For sensitization, 2% DPC in acetone was applied to a roughly 2 cm by roughly 2 cm area of upper inner arm skin. Patients additionally received weekly therapeutic DPC doses to the scalp throughout the roughly 25-week study period. Most of the patients in the cohort were female, and the cohort covered alopecia areata with under or over 50% scalp involvement, alopecia totalis and alopecia universalis. Patient blood was sampled pre-sensitization (week 0) and at 2, 6 and about 24 weeks after DPC sensitization. Some 29 alopecia patients provided blood for TCR sequencing at one to four time points (pre-sensitization, 2, 6 and 24 weeks). Libraries were combined into a pool for sequencing, and differences in TCR yield between samples came mainly from small differences in library volumes within the pool. Patch testing was done on the upper back using Finn chambers containing 0.01% DPC, and results were scored after 6 days according to International Contact Dermatitis Research Group standards. Peripheral blood TCR repertoire changes were tracked in vivo in alopecia patients during primary and secondary sensitization to the hapten diphenylcyclopropenone (DPC).

Library creation used RACE. TCRdb names NextSeq 500 as the instrument used. During library preparation, unique molecular identifiers were attached to individual cDNA molecules so that TCRs could be counted quantitatively and reproducibly. From each blood RNA sample, both TCR alpha and TCR beta chains were sequenced. As for the authors' bioinformatics: Samples had a median of about 96,000 TCRs, with a range from 23,224 to 690,600. The Decombinator software suite was used to annotate V, J and CDR3 in the TCR reads. For PS versus PT1 abundance plots, all samples were subsampled to the same number of TCRs (28,000). Expanded TCRs were defined as absent before sensitization and observed at least eight times at the 2-week time point. The raw public reads went through TCRdb reprocessing: fastp at Q25, MiXCR clone calling, in-frame beta chains kept. Entries that share a CDR3 protein sequence are merged under the most common genes and DNA. V and J calls and clone size were set by TCRdb, not the authors. In this sample the table shows approximately 260,000 distinct CDR3 sequences, approximately 7.5% of which occur a single time. The ten most abundant clones make up 1.2% of the sample.

Broader findings and caveats from the paper: Expanded TCRs formed significantly more large CDR3 similarity clusters than pre-sensitization or healthy control sets, consistent with antigen-driven responses. All patients had alopecia, a presumed autoimmune disease, so their immune response might differ from that of healthy individuals. No change with DPC sensitization was found in the number of TCRs above 1 in 1000 frequency, and no evidence of global repertoire structure alterations was found. Patch test score was positively correlated with the number of PT1 expanded TCRs, with significance at thresholds 8, 16 and 32 but not at 4. Repeated subsampling changed both the strength of the expansion versus patch-test correlation and the threshold at which the correlation became significant.

Its CDR3 holds 16 amino acids, cysteine through phenylalanine. The entry retains the CDR3 DNA only, 48 bases that are in frame from base 1. From the germline V gene, CDR1 is MGHRA and CDR2 is YSYEKL. The label giving this sample's time point can be read as: pre-sensitization, week 0. Interpreted using the paper, the treatment or condition label stands for: therapeutic diphenylcyclopropenone sensitization with weekly scalp DPC. At every patch-test visit, the blood draw took place before the patch test was put on. Patients were eligible if aged 18 to 70, diagnosed with alopecia and judged suitable for DPC therapy, and pregnant patients were excluded. Total RNA was extracted from unfractionated whole blood collected in Tempus Blood RNA tubes. A note on this clonotype: Which antigen it targets is not known. The junction differs from germline at one of its ends, possibly a read error.

This chain joins TRBV4-1 to TRBJ1-5; TRBD1 agrees with 10 junctional bases. The sequence came from a young man with alopecia areata. Some clones in this sample may be carry-over from other donors' samples. The starting material was whole blood, obtained in connection with sensitization to the hapten diphenylcyclopropenone (DPC). The CDR3 protein is CASSPWTGGSNQSQHF. In nucleotides, the sequence is TGCGCCAGCAGCCCATGGACAGGGGGTAGCAATCAGTCCCAGCATTTT.